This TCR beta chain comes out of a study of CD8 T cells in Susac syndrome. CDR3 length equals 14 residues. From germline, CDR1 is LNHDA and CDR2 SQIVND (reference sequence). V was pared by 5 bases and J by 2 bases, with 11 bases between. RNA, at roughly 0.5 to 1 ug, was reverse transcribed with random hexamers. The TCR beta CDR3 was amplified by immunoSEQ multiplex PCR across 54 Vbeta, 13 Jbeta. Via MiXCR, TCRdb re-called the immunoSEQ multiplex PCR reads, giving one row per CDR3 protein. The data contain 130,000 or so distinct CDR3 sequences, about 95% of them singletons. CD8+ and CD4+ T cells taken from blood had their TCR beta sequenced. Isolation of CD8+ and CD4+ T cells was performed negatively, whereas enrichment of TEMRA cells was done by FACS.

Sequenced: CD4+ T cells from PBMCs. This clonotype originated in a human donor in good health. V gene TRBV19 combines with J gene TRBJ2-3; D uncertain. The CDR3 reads CASSPGGFTDTQYF. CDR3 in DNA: TGTGCCAGTAGTCCCGGCGGATTCACAGATACGCAGTATTTT.